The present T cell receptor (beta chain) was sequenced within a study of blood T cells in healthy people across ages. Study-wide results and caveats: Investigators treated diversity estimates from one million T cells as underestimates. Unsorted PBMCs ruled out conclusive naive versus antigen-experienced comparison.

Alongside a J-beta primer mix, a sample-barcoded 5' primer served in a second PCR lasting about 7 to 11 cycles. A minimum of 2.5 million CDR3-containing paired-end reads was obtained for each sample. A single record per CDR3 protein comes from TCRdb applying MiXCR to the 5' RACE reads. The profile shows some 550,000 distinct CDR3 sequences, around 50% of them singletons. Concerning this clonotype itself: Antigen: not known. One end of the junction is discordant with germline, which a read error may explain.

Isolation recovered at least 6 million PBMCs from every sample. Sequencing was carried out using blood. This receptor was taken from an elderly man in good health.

For the CDR3, the DNA is TGCGCCAGCAGCTTAGGGGACTCCGCTTACAATGAGCAGTTATTC. This codes for CASSLGDSAYNEQLF. The chain recombines TRBV5-1 with TRBJ2-1, with D perhaps matching TRBD2 (6 bases). Germline loops: CDR1 SGHRS, CDR2 YFSETQ. This CDR3 spans 15 amino acids.